Below, 24 T cell receptor beta chains from the same sample are listed, as sequenced in a study of T cell responses to AZD1222 COVID-19 vaccine listed by TCRdb under 2021. The time point label, read with the paper, signifies: baseline before first vaccination. The treatment or condition tag for this specimen amounts to: meningococcal conjugate vaccine given as trial control. Library preparation used the immunoSEQ multiplex PCR assay. As stored in TCRdb, this immuneACCESS dataset retains in-frame rearrangements with V and J assigned. A fraction of the clones does not appear; measured against another copy, unresolved V genes explain less than half of the discrepancy, and the remainder lacks a known reason. In all, the sample holds 70,000 to 95,000 clones, and about 90% of those were seen once. Clones ranked in the top ten supply about 2.6% of the sample. Specimen: peripheral blood, collected on day 0 of MenACWY control vaccination. The source is an adult in good health.

The CDR3 DNA sequence: TGTGCCAGCTCACCCAAACAGGGAGGCACAGATACGCAGTATTTT. This sequence encodes CASSPKQGGTDTQYF. V usage is TRBV18 and J usage is TRBJ2-3, with D possibly TRBD1 on 6 matching bases. Per germline, CDR1 KGHSH and CDR2 LQKENI. V lost 3 bases, J lost 1 base, and 11 bases lay in between. This CDR3 contains 15 residues.

This clone was seen only a few times. This sequence joins TRBV6-1 and TRBJ2-5; 8 nucleotides line up with TRBD2. The V gene's germline CDR1 is MNHNS and CDR2 SASEGT. The trim removed 1 base at V and 7 bases at J, leaving 20 bases unmatched. This CDR3 has 19 amino acids. Here the CDR3 DNA reads TGTGCCAGCAGTGAAGTTGGTAGCGGGGAGCACTTGCGACAGGTGACCCAGTACTTC. Its protein is CASSEVGSGEHLRQVTQYF.

V and J are TRBV19 and TRBJ2-4, with D perhaps assigned TRBD1 or TRBD2 (6 bases each). The CDR3 sequence is 16 residues long. With 1 base removed from V and 3 bases from J, the gap between germline ends came to 13 bases. CDR1 and CDR2 (germline): LNHDA, SQIVND (reference sequence). The CDR3 DNA follows: TGTGCCAGTAGTATAGGTTCAGGAGGGGGCAAAAACATTCAGTACTTC. Amino acid sequence: CASSIGSGGGKNIQYF.

The CDR3 nucleotides are TGTGCCTGGAGTGCGGGACAGGGGAGTATAGGGACCCAGTACTTC. Protein: CAWSAGQGSIGTQYF. The rearrangement joins TRBV30 to TRBJ2-5; 10 nucleotides agree with TRBD1. The germline gives CDR1 GTSNPN, CDR2 SVGIG (reference sequence). Trimming at V came to 1 base and at J to 7 bases, leaving 9 bases not matched to a gene. The CDR3 contains 15 residues.

The gene calls are TRBV6-4 and TRBJ1-2; tentative D call: TRBD1 (5 bases). The ends were cut back, 2 bases at V and 7 bases at J, with 17 bases in the middle. Germline loops: CDR1 MRHNA, CDR2 SNTAGT. The CDR3 loop spans 15 amino acids. In DNA form, the CDR3 reads TGTGCCAGCAGTGACGGCTCAGCCCGGGGGGGTGGCTACACCTTC. Translating gives CASSDGSARGGGYTF.

The chain combines TRBV7-8 with TRBJ2-1; TRBD1 agrees at 11 bases. The J segment lost 6 bases and the V segment lost 5 bases, leaving 27 bases of the junction unmatched. Per germline, CDR1 SGHVS and CDR2 FQNEAQ. CDR3 length: 22 amino acids. The CDR3 loop reads CASSRLGLRGQGAVERTNEQFF. CDR3 bases: TGTGCCAGCAGCCGATTGGGCCTTCGAGGACAGGGGGCGGTGGAAAGGACCAATGAGCAGTTCTTC.

The V and J genes are TRBV7-2 and TRBJ2-3; maybe TRBD2 (5 bases). The CDR3 sequence is 15 residues long. CDR1 SGHTA and CDR2 FQGNSA come from the germline V gene. V was pared by 1 base and J by 4 bases, with 12 bases between. The CDR3 sequence is CASSLGTPLSDTQYF. The CDR3 DNA reads TGTGCCAGCAGCTTAGGGACTCCCCTCTCAGATACGCAGTATTTT.

The V call is TRBV27, the J call TRBJ2-7; no firm D call. The CDR3 runs 13 residues. Trimming left V 0 bases short and J 0 bases short, with 3 bases between. The germline V gene has CDR1 MNHEY and CDR2 SMNVEV (reference sequence). CDR3 coding DNA: TGTGCCAGCAGTTTATCCCCCTCCTACGAGCAGTACTTC. This encodes CASSLSPSYEQYF.

This chain's CDR3 is CASSLADLKGYGYTF. The CDR3 DNA reads TGTGCCAGCAGCTTGGCGGATTTAAAGGGCTATGGCTACACCTTC. The V gene is TRBV5-4, the J gene TRBJ1-2; D gene uncertain. Looked up from germline, CDR1 is SGHNT and CDR2 is YYREEE (reference sequence). This CDR3 comprises 15 residues. The V end lost 0 bases, the J end lost 4 bases, and 13 bases lay between the germline ends.

With regard to this clone: The germline gene is not matched at one end of the junction; a read error may be the cause. The chain couples TRBV19 to TRBJ2-1, with 12 bases aligning to TRBD2. Germline CDR1 LNHDA, CDR2 SQIVND (reference sequence). CDR3 length: 15 residues. The CDR3 protein is CASSRGLAGYYEQFF. DNA for the CDR3: TGTGCCAGTAGTAGGGGACTAGCGGGCTACTATGAGCAGTTCTTC.

The table lists this clone with many counts. The rearrangement uses TRBV29-1 and TRBJ1-1; D is ambiguous. The CDR3 contains 12 residues. Trimming took 6 bases from V and 0 from J, leaving 8 bases between them. The V gene's germline CDR1 is SQVTM and CDR2 ANQGSEA. CDR3: CSVPPLNTEAFF. The CDR3 coding sequence is TGCAGCGTACCACCACTGAACACTGAAGCTTTCTTT.

This clone was observed once. This sequence joins TRBV29-1 and TRBJ2-7, with 9 bases matching TRBD1. The ends lost 4 bases at V and 6 bases at J; junction bases unmatched: 13. Germline V gene lookup returns CDR1 SQVTM and CDR2 ANQGSEA. The CDR3 is made up of 15 amino acids. The CDR3: CSVVGQGPIRIEQYF. The CDR3 DNA follows: TGCAGCGTTGTCGGACAGGGGCCAATCCGAATCGAGCAGTACTTC.

V gene TRBV4-1 combines with J gene TRBJ1-3; D remains ambiguous. There are 14 residues in the CDR3. Trimming removed 0 bases from V and 7 bases from J, with 10 bases in between. From germline, CDR1 is MGHRA and CDR2 YSYEKL. CDR3 DNA sequence: TGCGCCAGCAGCCAAGAACACGGAAGGAACACCATATATTTT. Its translation is CASSQEHGRNTIYF.

CDR3 nucleotides: TGTGCCAGCAGTGACCGCCCAATTCCAAACAATGAGCAGTTCTTC. This translates into CASSDRPIPNNEQFF. The chain employs TRBV6-1 and TRBJ2-1; D is uncertain. The V and J ends lost 3 bases and 5 bases respectively, with 14 bases between them. The CDR3 spans 15 residues. The germline V gene has CDR1 MNHNS and CDR2 SASEGT.

The chain links TRBV9 to TRBJ2-5, with D possibly matching TRBD2 (5 bases). The germline CDR1 and CDR2 sequences are SGDLS and YYNGEE. Trimming removed 3 bases from V and 5 bases from J, with 17 bases in between. The CDR3 has 15 amino acids. The CDR3 region has the DNA TGTGCCAGCAGCGCCTCCGGGCCGGGCGGGGAGACCCAGTACTTC. This gives the protein CASSASGPGGETQYF.

The chain joins TRBV7-9 to TRBJ1-1; D is possibly TRBD1 (6 bases). The CDR3 loop spans 12 amino acids. Trimming shortened V by 5 bases and J by 5 bases, and 9 bases separated the two germline ends. From germline, CDR1 is SEHNR and CDR2 FQNEAQ (reference sequence). In DNA form, the CDR3 reads TGTGCCAGCAGCCCGCAGGGGACTGAAGCTTTCTTT. This translates into CASSPQGTEAFF. Supplemented by reference TRBV7-9 and TRBJ1-1, the full variable domain reads DTGVSQNPRHKITKRGQNVTFRCDPISEHNRLYWYRQTLGQGPEFLTYFQNEAQLEKSRLLSDRFSAERPKGSFSTLEIQRTEQGDSAMYLCASSPQGTEAFFGQGTRLTVV.

This clone has a single count. The CDR3 reads CASSRSGQDRVAFF. For the CDR3, the DNA is TGCGCCAGCAGCCGAAGTGGACAGGACAGGGTGGCTTTCTTT. This rearrangement joins TRBV4-3 to TRBJ1-1; TRBD1 agrees at 8 bases. Looked up from germline, CDR1 is LGHNA and CDR2 is YSLEER. V lost 4 bases, J lost 11 bases, and 12 bases stayed unmatched. This CDR3 spans 14 amino acids.

The genes are TRBV10-2 and TRBJ2-1; TRBD2 agrees at 7 bases. Unmatched junction bases numbered 8, after V lost 5 bases and J lost 4 bases. This CDR3 has 15 amino acids. Germline V gene sequence: CDR1 WSHSY, CDR2 SAAADI. CDR3 sequence reads: CASSQTGGPYNEQFF. The DNA of the CDR3 is TGCGCCAGCAGTCAAACGGGGGGACCTTACAATGAGCAGTTCTTC.

The V gene is TRBV5-4, the J gene TRBJ2-7, with 11 bases identical to TRBD1. The junction had 2 bases not matched to a gene; V was cut back by 3 bases and J by 3 bases. Germline V gene data show CDR1 as SGHNT and CDR2 as YYREEE (reference sequence). The CDR3 spans 14 residues. This chain's CDR3 is CASSSGTGGYEQYF. The DNA for the CDR3 is TGTGCCAGCAGCTCCGGGACAGGGGGCTACGAGCAGTACTTC.

The genes are TRBV11-3 and TRBJ2-5; 12 bases match TRBD1. V shed 2 bases and J 5 bases; nucleotides not matched to a gene: 6. The germline V gene has CDR1 SGHNT and CDR2 YENEEA. This CDR3 is built from 16 residues. The CDR3 reads CASSLSGTGGRETQYF. CDR3 sequence (DNA): TGTGCCAGCAGCTTATCCGGGACAGGGGGCAGGGAGACCCAGTACTTC.

This rearrangement joins TRBV4-3 to TRBJ1-1, with D tentatively TRBD1 (6 bases). The CDR3 contains 13 residues. With 1 base removed from V and 10 bases from J, the gap between germline ends came to 13 bases. Looked up from germline, CDR1 is LGHNA and CDR2 is YSLEER. The chain's CDR3 is CASSQVSGTRAFF. The CDR3 DNA follows: TGCGCCAGCAGCCAAGTGTCCGGGACAAGAGCTTTCTTT.

This chain connects TRBV19 to TRBJ1-6; 7 nucleotides match TRBD1. There are 15 residues in the CDR3. Germline assignment: CDR1 LNHDA and CDR2 SQIVND (reference sequence). The J segment lost 7 bases and the V segment lost 7 bases, leaving 10 bases of the junction unmatched. CDR3 amino acids: CASTLQGMGNSPLHF. DNA of the CDR3: TGTGCCAGTACCCTACAGGGGATGGGGAATTCACCCCTCCACTTT.

The chain employs TRBV12-3 or TRBV12-4 and TRBJ1-1; tentative D call: TRBD1 (5 bases). This CDR3 spans 11 amino acids. Trimming took 5 bases from V and 8 from J, leaving 9 bases between them. CDR3 coding DNA: TGTGCCAGCAGTGACGGGACGGAAGCTTTCTTT. Its protein product is CASSDGTEAFF.

The chain employs TRBV7-2 and TRBJ1-6; perhaps TRBD1 as D (5 bases). Per germline, CDR1 SGHTA and CDR2 FQGNSA. CDR3 length equals 15 residues. Deletions cut 1 base from V and 7 bases from J, with 11 bases between. Here the CDR3 DNA reads TGTGCCAGCAGCTTAGAAGGGACGGAAAATTCACCCCTCCACTTT. Its protein product is CASSLEGTENSPLHF.